This TCR beta chain was identified during a study of vaccination effects on CD4 cells after COVID-19. In the ViraFEST assay, antigen-specific CD4+ clonotypes were identified by expansion after peptide-pool stimulation. The authors isolated CD4+ T cells after approximately 9 days of culture. The participants, recipients of two vaccine doses, got either BNT162b2 or mRNA-1273. Of note for this clone: Its antigen is not identified.

Libraries were prepared by immunoSEQ multiplex PCR; TCRdb keeps only in-frame clonotypes and omits some of them. Of 25,000 to 35,000 clones detected, roughly 80% appear once; the ten largest clones hold 13% to 15%. The V end was cut by 0 bases, the J end by 5 bases, with 4 bases between. The V gene's germline CDR1 is MNHNS and CDR2 SASEGT. The CDR3 covers 12 residues. The sequence derives from a human donor who received a COVID-19 vaccine. The source material was CD4+ T cells from PBMCs cultured with HCoV-229E spike peptides, sampled after COVID-19 vaccination. V gene TRBV6-1 combines with J gene TRBJ2-5, with D uncertain. CDR3 sequence (DNA): TGTGCCAGCAGTGAAGCTGGGGAGACCCAGTACTTC. Translation: CASSEAGETQYF.